Listed below are T cell receptor beta chains from one sample, sequenced in a study of blood T cells in healthy people across ages. TCRdb passed the 5' RACE reads through MiXCR, listing each CDR3 protein once. Of hundreds of thousands of distinct CDR3 sequences in the sample, 43% were seen once. Sequencing was carried out using blood. The receptors here all came from an older woman in good health. Each CDR3 is given without its conserved first and last residue. The order of the fields is V gene, D gene, clone size, J gene, CDR3 protein. D genes are given only for firm matches. Clone size is not always given. Where it is, it says once, few, many or a class for expanded clones.

v_gene: TRBV4-1; d_gene: NA; abundance: once; j_gene: TRBJ2-3; CDR3aa: ASSQDRPSDTQY
v_gene: TRBV5-1; d_gene: TRBD2; abundance: NA; j_gene: TRBJ2-3; CDR3aa: ASSQGLAGGCTDTQY
v_gene: TRBV29-1; d_gene: NA; abundance: NA; j_gene: TRBJ2-3; CDR3aa: SVVRTSTDTQY
v_gene: TRBV5-1; d_gene: NA; abundance: once; j_gene: TRBJ2-3; CDR3aa: ASSDSSTDTQY
v_gene: TRBV12-3/TRBV12-4; d_gene: TRBD1; abundance: NA; j_gene: TRBJ2-3; CDR3aa: ASSRGQGFTDAQY
v_gene: TRBV10-3; d_gene: NA; abundance: NA; j_gene: TRBJ2-4; CDR3aa: AISGPDFSDRSSYKQY
v_gene: TRBV6-6; d_gene: NA; abundance: NA; j_gene: TRBJ2-4; CDR3aa: ASGVGGSSAKNIQY
v_gene: TRBV7-9; d_gene: NA; abundance: many; j_gene: TRBJ2-5; CDR3aa: ASRGLTEDQY
v_gene: TRBV7-2; d_gene: TRBD1; abundance: NA; j_gene: TRBJ1-4; CDR3aa: ASSPRQGAQEKLF
v_gene: TRBV4-3; d_gene: NA; abundance: NA; j_gene: TRBJ2-6; CDR3aa: ASSHRQSSGANVPT
v_gene: TRBV12-3/TRBV12-4; d_gene: NA; abundance: once; j_gene: TRBJ2-3; CDR3aa: ASSLIQGRADTQY
v_gene: TRBV29-1; d_gene: TRBD1; abundance: many; j_gene: TRBJ2-1; CDR3aa: SVDQGARNEQF
v_gene: TRBV4-3; d_gene: TRBD2; abundance: many; j_gene: TRBJ2-1; CDR3aa: ASSQESLAGVGSYNEQF
v_gene: TRBV28; d_gene: NA; abundance: few; j_gene: TRBJ1-2; CDR3aa: ASRGLLSNYGYT
v_gene: TRBV6-2/TRBV6-3; d_gene: NA; abundance: few; j_gene: TRBJ1-5; CDR3aa: ASRERPVGSNQPQH
v_gene: TRBV29-1; d_gene: NA; abundance: many; j_gene: TRBJ1-5; CDR3aa: NKGGRMINQPQH
v_gene: TRBV3-1; d_gene: NA; abundance: few; j_gene: TRBJ1-5; CDR3aa: ASSREGGRSQPQH
v_gene: TRBV6-5; d_gene: TRBD2; abundance: NA; j_gene: TRBJ2-1; CDR3aa: ASRKSGGDEQF
v_gene: TRBV20-1; d_gene: NA; abundance: once; j_gene: TRBJ2-4; CDR3aa: SAPPGEHLAKNIQY
v_gene: TRBV7-2; d_gene: TRBD2; abundance: many; j_gene: TRBJ2-7; CDR3aa: ASSPRGVSGNEQY
v_gene: TRBV12-3/TRBV12-4; d_gene: TRBD1; abundance: NA; j_gene: TRBJ1-1; CDR3aa: ASTPRTGGTEAF
v_gene: TRBV7-9; d_gene: TRBD2; abundance: NA; j_gene: TRBJ2-1; CDR3aa: ASSLVSGGVSSEF
v_gene: TRBV20-1; d_gene: TRBD1; abundance: NA; j_gene: TRBJ2-7; CDR3aa: SASTGASYEQY
v_gene: TRBV7-9; d_gene: TRBD2; abundance: few; j_gene: TRBJ2-3; CDR3aa: ASSPWPSGADTQY
v_gene: TRBV6-1; d_gene: NA; abundance: few; j_gene: TRBJ2-6; CDR3aa: ASSPPNSGANVLT
v_gene: TRBV7-3; d_gene: NA; abundance: NA; j_gene: TRBJ2-5; CDR3aa: ASSLHSEGFEETQY
v_gene: TRBV12-3/TRBV12-4; d_gene: NA; abundance: many; j_gene: TRBJ2-1; CDR3aa: ASSLGKGGINEQF
v_gene: TRBV25-1; d_gene: NA; abundance: NA; j_gene: TRBJ2-1; CDR3aa: ASSGAGGQNEQF